Listed below are T cell receptor beta chains from one sample, sequenced in a study of long-term antiretroviral therapy in people with HIV. TCRdb keeps only in-frame clones here, not all; method: immunoSEQ multiplex PCR. The sample has 30,000 or so clones; roughly 89% are singletons. The material sequenced was unsorted PBMCs, taken 0.4 years after starting antiretroviral therapy. Source of these receptors: a man aged 18 to 35 with HIV. The conserved cysteine and the conserved F or W are not part of the CDR3 here. Fields, in order: CDR3 length, V gene, clone size, J gene, CDR3 protein. Rows give clone size only sometimes, using once, few, many, or a class for an expanded clone.

8,TRBV2,-,TRBJ1-2,ASGHYGYT
13,TRBV19,-,TRBJ2-1,ASSILGVSVNEQF
12,TRBV27,-,TRBJ2-7,ASRSDSLFYEQY
10,TRBV19,-,TRBJ2-7,ASSIDKGEQY
17,TRBV19,-,TRBJ2-2,ASSIRLAGVDGSTGELF
12,TRBV25-1,-,TRBJ2-3,ASSEARATDTQY
13,TRBV19,once,TRBJ2-3,ASSVGDGYTDTQY
12,TRBV5-1,-,TRBJ2-7,ASSFDGVSGEQY
13,TRBV5-1,-,TRBJ1-1,ASSLDGTGVAEAF
18,TRBV12-5,once,TRBJ1-1,ASGLPPLVGGGALNTEAF
15,TRBV28,-,TRBJ2-5,ASSLGGESGAQETQY
12,TRBV27,-,TRBJ2-2,ASSSGKNTGELF
9,TRBV27,-,TRBJ2-5,ASSSRETQY
12,TRBV6-1,-,TRBJ2-7,ASSPRGVLYEQY
12,TRBV27,-,TRBJ1-2,ASRPIGGDYGYT
18,TRBV14,-,TRBJ2-1,ASSQGTGASGMKAYNEQF
16,TRBV7-9,-,TRBJ2-1,ASSTDTPTSGIRNEQF
11,TRBV9,-,TRBJ1-5,ASSVGSNQPQH
13,TRBV9,-,TRBJ2-1,ASGDREEPYNEQF
17,TRBV27,-,TRBJ2-7,ASSKTGTATLLSSYEQY
14,TRBV28,-,TRBJ2-1,ASSLGWRGGSEEQF
11,TRBV5-1,-,TRBJ1-1,ASSLAPGSEAF
15,TRBV7-2,-,TRBJ2-3,ASSILRTSGSTDTQY
11,TRBV4-3,-,TRBJ1-5,ASSPRTGRTQH
14,TRBV4-3,-,TRBJ2-6,ASSQGGDSGANVLT
10,TRBV27,-,TRBJ2-7,ASSLQGYEQY
17,TRBV9,-,TRBJ1-1,ASSVEGQGWRGANTEAF
10,TRBV27,-,TRBJ2-5,ASSLGVETQY
14,TRBV9,-,TRBJ2-3,ASSVQLAGGPDTQY
11,TRBV5-5,-,TRBJ2-7,ASSPVDLGEQY
11,TRBV5-6,-,TRBJ2-2,ASGLIGTGELF
14,TRBV4-1,-,TRBJ2-5,ASSQDITTNMETQY
13,TRBV5-1,-,TRBJ1-2,ASSLVQGSDYGYT
11,TRBV12-2,-,TRBJ2-7,ASRCGATYEQY
10,TRBV10-3,few,TRBJ2-7,AISESRGEEY
12,TRBV27,few,TRBJ2-7,ASSFSSHYYEQY
13,TRBV19,-,TRBJ1-4,ASSIRGGAEEKLF
13,TRBV6-1,once,TRBJ2-3,ASSSLAYGTDTQY
12,TRBV6-6,-,TRBJ2-7,ASTILGRPHEQY
13,TRBV7-3,-,TRBJ2-5,ASSLYESGREGQY
10,TRBV5-1,-,TRBJ1-1,ASAEGDTEAF
10,TRBV29-1,-,TRBJ1-1,SADNDNTEAF
12,TRBV4-2,-,TRBJ2-3,ATSDWKERDTQY
9,TRBV10-3,-,TRBJ1-1,AISESTEAF
13,TRBV11-2,-,TRBJ1-1,ASSLVLPAGGSAF
12,TRBV6-1,-,TRBJ1-1,ASSADRVNTEAF
14,TRBV28,-,TRBJ1-1,ASSSLRGQQNTEAF
13,TRBV5-4,few,TRBJ1-6,ASSYGRGLGPPLH
12,TRBV5-1,-,TRBJ1-2,ASRTEGTTYGYT
11,TRBV7-8,-,TRBJ2-7,ASSLVAGVEQY
14,TRBV7-9,-,TRBJ2-5,ASSLALTGGQETQY
11,TRBV11-3,-,TRBJ2-7,ASSSQGSYEQY